The rows below give T cell receptor beta chains drawn from one sample of a study of shared clonotypes between healthy human individuals. TCRdb's table, derived via immunoSEQ multiplex PCR, lists solely in-frame clones and lacks some. The sample holds some 1 million clones, around 75% seen once. The sequencing sample was made of memory CD4+ T cells sorted from blood. All receptors come from a man in his late teens or twenties in good health. Each CDR3 is given with its conserved first and last residue. The D gene is left open where the match is weak. Not every row has a clone size; where given, it reads once, few, many or a size class.

NA	TRBV6-1	TRBJ1-1	NA	CAIMGTANTEAFF	TGTGCCATCATGGGGACGGCGAACACTGAAGCTTTCTTT
TRBD1	TRBV6-1	TRBJ2-4	NA	CASSEALGTGVLAKNIQYF	TGTGCCAGCAGTGAAGCGCTGGGTACAGGGGTACTAGCCAAAAACATTCAGTACTTC
TRBD1	TRBV18	TRBJ1-1	once	CASSPVGSRQGNTEAFF	TGTGCCAGCTCACCAGTTGGGTCCAGACAGGGGAACACTGAAGCTTTCTTT
NA	TRBV11-3	TRBJ2-1	NA	CASSLVETSWNEQFF	TGTGCCAGCAGCTTAGTTGAGACTTCCTGGAATGAGCAGTTCTTC
TRBD1	TRBV18	TRBJ1-1	NA	CASSNEQGLDTEAFF	TGTGCCAGCTCAAATGAACAGGGGTTGGACACTGAAGCTTTCTTT
NA	TRBV19	TRBJ2-7	once	CASSTLGGAVYEQYF	TGTGCCAGTAGTACCCTTGGGGGGGCTGTCTACGAGCAGTACTTC
TRBD2	TRBV15	TRBJ2-7	NA	CATSAQIGLGAGEQYF	TGTGCCACCAGCGCCCAAATCGGACTAGGAGCGGGCGAGCAGTACTTC
NA	TRBV30	TRBJ2-7	NA	CAWSLLGTDTYEQYF	TGTGCCTGGAGTCTCCTGGGGACTGATACCTACGAGCAGTACTTC
TRBD1	TRBV11-2	TRBJ1-1	once	CASSLAGTGLLYTEAFF	TGTGCCAGCAGCTTAGCGGGGACAGGCTTATTGTACACTGAAGCTTTCTTT
TRBD1	TRBV9	TRBJ1-1	NA	CASSVVGDSTEAFF	TGTGCCAGCAGCGTAGTCGGGGACAGCACTGAAGCTTTCTTT
NA	TRBV15	TRBJ2-5	few	CATSGGPQQETQYF	TGTGCCACCAGCGGGGGCCCACAACAGGAGACCCAGTACTTC
NA	TRBV20-1	TRBJ2-7	NA	CSGETTVEQYF	TGCAGTGGCGAGACTACCGTCGAGCAGTACTTC
NA	TRBV2	TRBJ1-5	many	CASSEMGRDNQPQHF	TGTGCCAGCAGTGAGATGGGACGGGACAATCAGCCCCAGCATTTT
TRBD2	TRBV27	TRBJ2-4	NA	CASASGGVAKNIQYF	TGTGCCAGCGCTAGCGGGGGGGTAGCCAAAAACATTCAGTACTTC
NA	TRBV15	TRBJ2-7	NA	CATSRVGFEQYF	TGTGCCACCAGCAGAGTTGGGTTCGAGCAGTACTTC
TRBD1	TRBV10-2	TRBJ1-1	NA	CASSQQGWNTEAFF	TGCGCCAGCAGTCAACAGGGGTGGAACACTGAAGCTTTCTTT
NA	TRBV21-1	TRBJ2-1	many	CASGYSGRGSYNEQFF	TGTGCCAGCGGATATAGCGGGAGGGGGTCCTACAATGAGCAGTTCTTC
TRBD2	TRBV5-4	TRBJ2-7	NA	CASSSTGGNNYEQYF	TGTGCCAGCAGCTCCACGGGAGGGAACAACTACGAGCAGTACTTC
TRBD2	TRBV4-1	TRBJ2-7	NA	CASSQEGREGLGEQYF	TGCGCCAGCAGCCAAGAGGGGCGGGAGGGCCTGGGAGAGCAGTACTTC
NA	TRBV29-1	TRBJ1-2	NA	CSVEQGSGYTF	TGCAGCGTTGAGCAGGGGTCTGGCTACACCTTC
TRBD2	TRBV30	TRBJ2-2	NA	CAWGPGLAGAGELFF	TGTGCCTGGGGACCGGGACTAGCGGGGGCCGGGGAGCTGTTTTTT
TRBD2	TRBV9	TRBJ2-2	NA	CASSAAGSGTTGELFF	TGTGCCAGCAGCGCCGCGGGTAGCGGGACCACCGGGGAGCTGTTTTTT
TRBD2	TRBV9	TRBJ2-1	NA	CASSEGLAGGPVF	TGTGCCAGCAGCGAGGGACTAGCGGGAGGGCCGGTCTTC
NA	TRBV7-2	TRBJ2-7	NA	CASSFSSGTSYEQYF	TGTGCCAGCAGCTTCTCCAGTGGGACCTCCTACGAGCAGTACTTC
NA	TRBV2	TRBJ1-1	NA	CASSAQRTVLNTEAFF	TGTGCCAGCAGTGCCCAACGAACAGTCTTGAACACTGAAGCTTTCTTT
NA	TRBV7-9	TRBJ1-6	few	CASSPGNYNSPLHF	TGTGCCAGCAGCCCAGGGAATTATAATTCACCCCTCCACTTT
NA	TRBV7-9	TRBJ2-3	NA	CASLAASRTDTQYF	TGTGCCAGCCTCGCAGCATCTCGCACAGATACGCAGTATTTT
NA	TRBV10-3	TRBJ2-5	once	CAISEGLKKKETQYF	TGTGCCATCAGTGAGGGACTTAAAAAGAAGGAGACCCAGTACTTC
TRBD1	TRBV11-2	TRBJ1-1	NA	CASSPAQGARGTEAFF	TGTGCCAGCAGCCCTGCGCAGGGGGCACGTGGCACTGAAGCTTTCTTT
NA	TRBV7-2	TRBJ2-5	NA	CASSKDRSQETQYF	TGTGCCAGCAGCAAGGACAGATCCCAAGAGACCCAGTACTTC
NA	TRBV5-1	TRBJ2-2	NA	CASSLGRVWGSGELFF	TGCGCCAGCAGCTTGGGGCGCGTTTGGGGCTCCGGGGAGCTGTTTTTT
NA	TRBV6-6	TRBJ2-7	NA	CASSFQGYEQYF	TGTGCCAGCAGTTTTCAGGGCTACGAGCAGTACTTC
TRBD1	TRBV5-1	TRBJ2-3	NA	CASSSAGTGITDTQYF	TGCGCCAGCAGCTCCGCCGGGACAGGGATTACAGATACGCAGTATTTT
NA	TRBV5-4	TRBJ2-7	NA	CASSLTGNPYEQYF	TGTGCCAGCAGCCTCACAGGGAATCCCTACGAGCAGTACTTC
NA	TRBV5-1	TRBJ1-2	NA	CASSLGLLDGYTF	TGCGCCAGCAGCTTGGGTCTTCTGGATGGCTACACCTTC
NA	TRBV9	TRBJ2-7	few	CASSVGTDSYEQYF	TGTGCCAGCAGCGTAGGGACGGACTCCTACGAGCAGTACTTC
NA	TRBV10-2	TRBJ2-7	NA	CASSVNRVYEQYF	TGCGCCAGCAGTGTTAACAGGGTCTACGAGCAGTACTTC
NA	TRBV5-1	TRBJ1-4	once	CASSLATRDEKLFF	TGCGCCAGCAGCTTGGCAACGAGGGACGAAAAACTGTTTTTT
NA	TRBV5-5	TRBJ1-4	NA	CASSFSNRTPNEKLFF	TGTGCCAGCAGCTTTTCGAACAGGACGCCTAATGAAAAACTGTTTTTT
TRBD1	TRBV10-2	TRBJ2-7	NA	CASRGQAKTYEQYF	TGCGCCAGCAGGGGACAGGCGAAAACCTACGAGCAGTACTTC
NA	TRBV5-1	TRBJ2-5	NA	CASSLDPGQRETQYF	TGCGCCAGCAGCTTGGATCCAGGGCAGCGGGAGACCCAGTACTTC
NA	TRBV10-2	TRBJ1-2	NA	CASSEQNYGYTF	TGCGCCAGCAGTGAACAGAACTATGGCTACACCTTC
NA	TRBV5-6	TRBJ2-3	NA	CASSRVGLGTDTQYF	TGTGCCAGCAGCCGGGTGGGGCTGGGCACAGATACGCAGTATTTT
NA	TRBV6-1	TRBJ1-1	NA	CASSVGRGETEAFF	TGTGCCAGCAGTGTTGGCAGGGGAGAGACTGAAGCTTTCTTT
TRBD1	TRBV11-2	TRBJ2-2	once	CASSLSMTGGTGELFF	TGTGCCAGCAGCCTCTCAATGACAGGGGGCACCGGGGAGCTGTTTTTT
NA	TRBV9	TRBJ1-1	NA	CASSVDVNTEAFF	TGTGCCAGCAGCGTGGATGTCAACACTGAAGCTTTCTTT
NA	TRBV7-9	TRBJ1-2	NA	CASSPYAGPYYGYTF	TGTGCCAGCAGCCCCTACGCGGGACCCTACTATGGCTACACCTTC
TRBD1	TRBV10-2	TRBJ1-2	NA	CAINDRGRGDYGYTF	TGCGCCATCAATGACAGGGGGCGTGGGGACTATGGCTACACCTTC
TRBD2	TRBV27	TRBJ2-2	NA	CASPPIPGGGPRGELFF	TGTGCCAGCCCACCGATTCCCGGCGGGGGACCCAGGGGGGAGCTGTTTTTT
NA	TRBV5-1	TRBJ1-2	once	CASSNGANYGYTF	TGCGCCAGCAGCAACGGTGCTAACTATGGCTACACCTTC
TRBD1	TRBV28	TRBJ1-1	NA	CASSLKTGSLFGTEAFF	TGTGCCAGCAGTCTCAAGACAGGGAGCCTTTTCGGGACTGAAGCTTTCTTT
NA	TRBV28	TRBJ2-7	NA	CASSGSGYEQYF	TGTGCCAGTTCGGGTAGCGGCTACGAGCAGTACTTC
NA	TRBV19	TRBJ1-5	few	CASSIESNQPQHF	TGTGCCAGTAGTATAGAAAGCAATCAGCCCCAGCATTTT
NA	TRBV30	TRBJ2-3	NA	CAWSPRRPGGTDTQYF	TGTGCCTGGAGTCCGCGGAGACCTGGGGGCACAGATACGCAGTATTTT
TRBD1	TRBV11-2	TRBJ2-2	NA	CASSTGTANTGELFF	TGTGCCAGCAGCACCGGGACAGCGAACACCGGGGAGCTGTTTTTT